Shown below are 9 T cell receptor beta chains from a single sample sequenced in a study of blood T cell repertoires in COVID-19. Sequencing was performed with immunoSEQ multiplex PCR; in TCRdb, only in-frame clones are kept and a portion is missing. The sample yields around 60,000 clones, 75% to 85% seen once. Sequencing was carried out using peripheral blood. These TCRs come from a man aged 50 to 60 with COVID-19, enrolled during active disease.

The chain has TRBV27 and TRBJ2-3; D is ambiguous. The V gene lost 4 bases and the J gene lost 0 bases, with 8 bases spanning the gap. Germline V CDR1 and CDR2: MNHEY, SMNVEV (reference sequence). The CDR3 consists of 14 residues. The CDR3 DNA reads TGTGCCAGCAGTTCCCTCACTAGCACAGATACGCAGTATTTT. Translation: CASSSLTSTDTQYF.

The rearrangement uses TRBV14 and TRBJ2-7, with TRBD2 as a possible D gene (5 bases). V was cut by 1 base and J by 6 bases, with 10 bases left in between. This CDR3 contains 13 residues. The germline V gene encodes CDR1 SGHDN and CDR2 FVKESK. In DNA form, the CDR3 reads TGTGCCAGCAGCCAAGCGGGAAGGCCCGAGCAGTACTTC. Amino acid sequence: CASSQAGRPEQYF. Full variable domain (rest looked up from reference TRBV14 and TRBJ2-7): EAGVTQFPSHSVIEKGQTVTLRCDPISGHDNLYWYRRVMGKEIKFLLHFVKESKQDESGMPNNRFLAERTGGTYSTLKVQPAELEDSGVYFCASSQAGRPEQYFGPGTRLTVT.

The J gene is TRBJ1-2, the V gene TRBV18; possibly TRBD1 for D (5 bases). The CDR3 consists of 14 residues. Trimming took off 6 bases at V and 4 bases at J, with 15 bases between the two ends. Germline values: CDR1 KGHSH, CDR2 LQKENI. The DNA for the CDR3 is TGTGCCAGCTCCGTCTGGCGGGGGATCTATGGCTACACCTTC. This encodes CASSVWRGIYGYTF.

The V and J genes are TRBV25-1 and TRBJ2-7; possibly TRBD2 for D (7 bases). This CDR3 region has 15 residues. V was cut by 1 base and J by 5 bases, with 15 bases left in between. Germline V gene lookup returns CDR1 MGHDK and CDR2 SYGVNS. CDR3 residues: CASSESRGGVHEQYF. Written as DNA, the CDR3 is TGTGCCAGCAGTGAATCAAGGGGGGGAGTCCACGAGCAGTACTTC.

The chain recombines TRBV24-1 with TRBJ1-1; 7 nucleotides align to TRBD1. Germline CDR1 is KGHDR and CDR2 is SFDVKD. The CDR3 spans 15 residues. The trim removed 2 bases at V and 2 bases at J, leaving 4 bases unmatched. In DNA, the CDR3 is TGTGCCACCAGTGATTCCGACAGGGCTAACACTGAAGCTTTCTTT. Residues: CATSDSDRANTEAFF.

DNA of the CDR3: TGCGCCAGCAGCTCGGAGAGCAATCAGCCCCAGCATTTT. Protein product: CASSSESNQPQHF. The V call is TRBV5-1, the J call TRBJ1-5, with D unclear. This CDR3 comprises 13 residues. Trimming removed 3 bases from V and 1 base from J, with 5 bases in between. CDR1 is SGHRS and CDR2 is YFSETQ in the germline V gene.

This rearrangement joins TRBV3-1 (or the pseudogene TRBV3-2) to TRBJ2-3; TRBD2 matches 7 bases. Germline assignment: CDR1 LGHDT and CDR2 YNNKEL (reference sequence). After removal of 0 bases from V and 4 bases from J, the junction contained 4 bases not matched to a gene. The CDR3 is 15 amino acids. The CDR3: CASSQDAGASDTQYF. As DNA, the CDR3 is TGTGCCAGCAGCCAAGATGCGGGAGCCTCAGATACGCAGTATTTT.

The genes are TRBV7-2 and TRBJ2-5; 8 nucleotides align to TRBD2. Germline values: CDR1 SGHTA, CDR2 FQGNSA. CDR3 length: 17 residues. V gave up 1 base and J gave up 5 bases; unmatched junction bases: 12. The CDR3 is CASSLGVLAGFLETQYF. CDR3 DNA: TGTGCCAGCAGCTTAGGGGTCCTAGCGGGCTTCCTGGAGACCCAGTACTTC. The full variable domain, completed using reference TRBV7-2 and TRBJ2-5, is GAGVSQSPSNKVTEKGKDVELRCDPISGHTALYWYRQSLGQGLEFLIYFQGNSAPDKSGLPSDRFSAERTGGSVSTLTIQRTQQEDSAVYLCASSLGVLAGFLETQYFGPGTRLLVL.

The chain couples TRBV7-3 to TRBJ2-7; D perhaps matches TRBD2 (6 bases). This CDR3 spans 15 amino acids. Trimming took 1 base from V and 5 from J, leaving 15 bases between them. Germline V gene sequence: CDR1 SGHTA, CDR2 FQGTGA. Here the CDR3 reads CASSLKPGAPHEQYF. The DNA of the CDR3 is TGTGCCAGCAGCTTAAAGCCGGGAGCCCCCCACGAGCAGTACTTC.